The rows below give T cell receptor beta chains drawn from one sample of a study of T cell responses to AZD1222 COVID-19 vaccine. The assay was immunoSEQ multiplex PCR, and TCRdb's table has in-frame clones only and misses some. The sample lists 150,000 or so clones; 75% to 95% were seen once. The starting material was peripheral blood, obtained on day 0 of AZD1222 vaccination. The receptors were sampled from an adult in good health. CDR3s include the opening cysteine and the closing phenylalanine or tryptophan. A D gene is named only where the DNA matches it firmly. Clone size appears in some rows only: once, few, many, or a class for an expanded clone.

j_gene: TRBJ1-4; abundance: .; v_gene: TRBV10-3; d_gene: .; CDR3nt: TGTGCCATCAGTGAAGAAAGGGTGGGTCTACCGGAAAAACTGTTTTTT; CDR3aa: CAISEERVGLPEKLFF
j_gene: TRBJ2-2; abundance: .; v_gene: TRBV7-6; d_gene: TRBD2; CDR3nt: TGTGCCAGCACCCCACGGGGGGAGCGAGCCGGGGAGCTGTTTTTT; CDR3aa: CASTPRGERAGELFF
j_gene: TRBJ2-2; abundance: .; v_gene: TRBV7-2; d_gene: .; CDR3nt: TGTGCCAGCAGCAGCGTTGCGGCACGGCGAGGCACCGGGGAGCTGTTTTTT; CDR3aa: CASSSVAARRGTGELFF
j_gene: TRBJ2-7; abundance: .; v_gene: TRBV10-2; d_gene: TRBD2; CDR3nt: TGCGCCAGCTTTTGGCGGGGGGCCACCTACGAGCAGTACTTC; CDR3aa: CASFWRGATYEQYF
j_gene: TRBJ2-6; abundance: once; v_gene: TRBV7-2; d_gene: .; CDR3nt: TGTGCCAGCAGCCTTCGTGCTGGGCGTAACTCTGGGGCCAACGTCCTGACTTTC; CDR3aa: CASSLRAGRNSGANVLTF
j_gene: TRBJ2-7; abundance: .; v_gene: TRBV30; d_gene: .; CDR3nt: TGTGCCTGGAGTTCTCAAGGGCTCGAGCAGTACTTC; CDR3aa: CAWSSQGLEQYF
j_gene: TRBJ1-2; abundance: .; v_gene: TRBV29-1; d_gene: .; CDR3nt: TGCAGCGTCAATTTACAAACCCCAAGAACATATAACTATGGCTACACCTTC; CDR3aa: CSVNLQTPRTYNYGYTF
j_gene: TRBJ2-7; abundance: .; v_gene: TRBV11-3; d_gene: .; CDR3nt: TGTGCCAGCAGCTTAGTCTCAGGACTTTTTACCTCCTACGAGCAGTACTTC; CDR3aa: CASSLVSGLFTSYEQYF
j_gene: TRBJ2-3; abundance: once; v_gene: TRBV5-1; d_gene: .; CDR3nt: TGCGCCAGCAGTCCCGGGACGCGAGTGAATACGCAGTATTTT; CDR3aa: CASSPGTRVNTQYF
j_gene: TRBJ1-5; abundance: .; v_gene: TRBV7-9; d_gene: .; CDR3nt: TGTGCCAGCAGCCCCTCCGGCGGGGGGAGATACAATCAGCCCCAGCATTTT; CDR3aa: CASSPSGGGRYNQPQHF
j_gene: TRBJ2-1; abundance: .; v_gene: TRBV24-1; d_gene: .; CDR3nt: TGTGCCACCAGTCGAGGAGGAGACCACAATGAGCAGTTCTTC; CDR3aa: CATSRGGDHNEQFF
j_gene: TRBJ1-2; abundance: .; v_gene: TRBV3-1/TRBV3-2; d_gene: .; CDR3nt: TGTGCCAGCAGCCAAGATAGGACCCCGTCTTATGGCTACACCTTC; CDR3aa: CASSQDRTPSYGYTF
j_gene: TRBJ1-2; abundance: .; v_gene: TRBV7-9; d_gene: TRBD1; CDR3nt: TGTGCCAGCAGCTCGGGGACAGGGGTAGGTGCGGGCTATGGCTACACCTTC; CDR3aa: CASSSGTGVGAGYGYTF
j_gene: TRBJ2-7; abundance: .; v_gene: TRBV11-2; d_gene: .; CDR3nt: TGTGCCAGCTCCACTAACCCGTTAGAGAGCTCCTACGAGCAGTACTTC; CDR3aa: CASSTNPLESSYEQYF
j_gene: TRBJ1-5; abundance: .; v_gene: TRBV6-6; d_gene: .; CDR3nt: TGTGCCAGCAGCCCCCGGGAGGGGCAGCCCCAGCATTTT; CDR3aa: CASSPREGQPQHF
j_gene: TRBJ2-1; abundance: .; v_gene: TRBV7-6; d_gene: TRBD1; CDR3nt: TGTGCCAGCAGGGAGGACAGGGGAGGAGCCAACAATGAGCAGTTCTTC; CDR3aa: CASREDRGGANNEQFF
j_gene: TRBJ2-3; abundance: .; v_gene: TRBV9; d_gene: .; CDR3nt: TGTGCCAGCAGCGTAGCTTCCCCGGGCAGCTACACAGATACGCAGTATTTT; CDR3aa: CASSVASPGSYTDTQYF
j_gene: TRBJ2-7; abundance: once; v_gene: TRBV6-2/TRBV6-3; d_gene: TRBD1; CDR3nt: TGTGCCAGCAGTCCCGGGACAGTATCCTACGAGCAGTACTTC; CDR3aa: CASSPGTVSYEQYF
j_gene: TRBJ2-2; abundance: .; v_gene: TRBV7-9; d_gene: .; CDR3nt: TGTGCCAGCAGCTTAGCCTTGGGCACCGGGGAGCTGTTTTTT; CDR3aa: CASSLALGTGELFF
j_gene: TRBJ2-5; abundance: .; v_gene: TRBV5-5; d_gene: .; CDR3nt: TGTGCCAGCAGCTTTTCCGGCCTCCCTCAAGAGACCCAGTACTTC; CDR3aa: CASSFSGLPQETQYF
j_gene: TRBJ2-5; abundance: .; v_gene: TRBV6-6; d_gene: .; CDR3nt: TGTGCCAGCAGTTATGGCAAAAGGACCCAGTACTTC; CDR3aa: CASSYGKRTQYF
j_gene: TRBJ2-5; abundance: .; v_gene: TRBV4-1; d_gene: .; CDR3nt: TGCGCCAGCAGCCAAGGATCGGCCGCTCTGCAAGAGACCCAGTACTTC; CDR3aa: CASSQGSAALQETQYF
j_gene: TRBJ2-2; abundance: .; v_gene: TRBV5-1; d_gene: .; CDR3nt: TGCGCCAGCAGCTTGGGTCCGGTAGAAAACACCGGGGAGCTGTTTTTT; CDR3aa: CASSLGPVENTGELFF
j_gene: TRBJ2-1; abundance: once; v_gene: TRBV25-1; d_gene: .; CDR3nt: TGTGCCAGCAGTGAATATACCGCCAATGAGCAGTTCTTC; CDR3aa: CASSEYTANEQFF
j_gene: TRBJ1-2; abundance: .; v_gene: TRBV19; d_gene: TRBD1; CDR3nt: TGTGCCAGTAGTGTTCCGGGACAGCACTATGGCTACACCTTC; CDR3aa: CASSVPGQHYGYTF
j_gene: TRBJ1-2; abundance: .; v_gene: TRBV9; d_gene: .; CDR3nt: TGTGCCAGCAGCGTAGGGCAGGACTATGGCTACACCTTC; CDR3aa: CASSVGQDYGYTF
j_gene: TRBJ2-5; abundance: .; v_gene: TRBV7-9; d_gene: TRBD2; CDR3nt: TGTGCCGGTACTAGCGGGGGCCTCCAAGAGACCCAGTACTTC; CDR3aa: CAGTSGGLQETQYF
j_gene: TRBJ2-2; abundance: .; v_gene: TRBV9; d_gene: .; CDR3nt: TGTGCCAGCAGCGTCTCACATACGAACACCGGGGAGCTGTTTTTT; CDR3aa: CASSVSHTNTGELFF
j_gene: TRBJ2-1; abundance: .; v_gene: TRBV11-2; d_gene: TRBD2; CDR3nt: TGTGCCAGCAGCTTCTCTAGCGGGGGAACCAATGAGCAGTTCTTC; CDR3aa: CASSFSSGGTNEQFF
j_gene: TRBJ1-2; abundance: .; v_gene: TRBV5-4; d_gene: .; CDR3nt: TGTGCCACCACAATCGATCAGATGTCCTATGGCTACACCTTC; CDR3aa: CATTIDQMSYGYTF
j_gene: TRBJ2-7; abundance: .; v_gene: TRBV5-1; d_gene: TRBD2; CDR3nt: TGCGCCAGCAGGTCGGGGGGACTAGCGGGAGATACCTACGAGCAGTACTTC; CDR3aa: CASRSGGLAGDTYEQYF